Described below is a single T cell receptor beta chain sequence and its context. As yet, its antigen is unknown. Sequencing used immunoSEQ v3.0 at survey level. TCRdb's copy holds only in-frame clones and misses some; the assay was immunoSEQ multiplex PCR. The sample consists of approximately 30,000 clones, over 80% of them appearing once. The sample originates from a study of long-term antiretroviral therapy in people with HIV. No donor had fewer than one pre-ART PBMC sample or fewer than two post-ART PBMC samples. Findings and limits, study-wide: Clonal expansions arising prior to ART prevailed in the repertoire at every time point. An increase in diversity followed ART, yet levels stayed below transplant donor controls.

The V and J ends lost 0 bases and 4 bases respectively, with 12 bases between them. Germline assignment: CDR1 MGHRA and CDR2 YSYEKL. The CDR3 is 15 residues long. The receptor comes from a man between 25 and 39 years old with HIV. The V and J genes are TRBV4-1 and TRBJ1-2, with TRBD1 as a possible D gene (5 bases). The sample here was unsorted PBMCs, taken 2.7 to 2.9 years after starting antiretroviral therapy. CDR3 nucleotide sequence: TGCGCCAGCAGCCAAGACCGGGACCTGCCCTATGGCTACACCTTC. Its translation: CASSQDRDLPYGYTF.